This TCR beta chain stems from a study of T cell responses to AZD1222 COVID-19 vaccine. About this clone: Antigen unknown.

Study outcomes and limitations: Mapped onto spike, vaccine-associated CD4 TCRs spanned it and were dominant at 160-218 and 743-854. Among spike-specific TCRs, nearly half reportedly target unmutated variant regions. Recipients of AZD1222 seropositive at baseline numbered only 5 or 6. Clonal diversity was possibly underestimated, and white British individuals and females predominated among donors.

TCRdb's table, derived via immunoSEQ multiplex PCR, lists solely in-frame clones and lacks some. The sample shows more than 85,000 clones, roughly nine tenths of them seen only once. The source material was peripheral blood, sampled on day 0 of AZD1222 vaccination. The TCR originated in an adult in good health.

CDR3 residues: CAITLIGRNTEAFF. CDR3 DNA sequence: TGTGCCATTACGCTGATAGGGAGGAACACTGAAGCTTTCTTT. The rearrangement links TRBV2 to TRBJ1-1; D call uncertain. With 10 bases removed from V and 1 base from J, the gap between germline ends came to 16 bases. This CDR3 has 14 amino acids. Germline loops: CDR1 SNHLY, CDR2 FYNNEI. The full variable domain, completed using reference TRBV2 and TRBJ1-1, is EPEVTQTPSHQVTQMGQEVILRCVPISNHLYFYWYRQILGQKVEFLVSFYNNEISEKSEIFDDQFSVERPDGSNFTLKIRSTKLEDSAMYFCAITLIGRNTEAFFGQGTRLTVV.